This paragraph reports one T cell receptor beta chain. Its antigen is currently unknown. Next came a second PCR, run for about 6 to 11 cycles, which used a sample-barcoded 5' primer along with a J-beta primer mix. In TCRdb, the 5' RACE reads were re-called with MiXCR into one record per CDR3 protein. The table has 730,000 or so distinct CDR3 sequences, about 42% seen once. The data derive from a study of blood T cells in healthy people across ages. General observations from the study: There was no known CMV status for donors, so expanded clonotype changes were possibly confounded.

V lost 3 bases and J lost 7, with 13 bases in between. The CDR3 is made up of 13 amino acids. Germline V gives CDR1 DFQATT, CDR2 SNEGSKA (reference sequence). The study drew donors from healthy Caucasian individuals in Russia aged roughly 6 to 90. The sequence was obtained from a woman aged 55 to 70 in good health. The genes are TRBV20-1 and TRBJ1-5; a weak D match, TRBD1 (6 bases). Sequenced input: blood. CDR3 in amino acids: CSARDSDRQPQHF. CDR3 nucleotides: TGCAGTGCTAGGGACAGTGACAGACAGCCCCAGCATTTT.